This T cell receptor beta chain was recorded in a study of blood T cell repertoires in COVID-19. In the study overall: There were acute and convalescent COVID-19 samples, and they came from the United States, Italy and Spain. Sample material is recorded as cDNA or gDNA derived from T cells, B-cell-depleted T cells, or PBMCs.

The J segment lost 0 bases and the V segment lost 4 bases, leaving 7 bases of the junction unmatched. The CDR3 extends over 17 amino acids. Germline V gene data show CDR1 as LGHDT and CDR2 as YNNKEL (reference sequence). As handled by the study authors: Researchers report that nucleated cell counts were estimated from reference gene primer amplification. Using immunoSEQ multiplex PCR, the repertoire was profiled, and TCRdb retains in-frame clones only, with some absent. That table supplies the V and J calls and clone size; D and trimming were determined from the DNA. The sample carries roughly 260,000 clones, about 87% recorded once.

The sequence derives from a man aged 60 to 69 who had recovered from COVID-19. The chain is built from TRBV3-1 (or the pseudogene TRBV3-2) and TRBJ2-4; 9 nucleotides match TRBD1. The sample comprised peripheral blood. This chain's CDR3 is CASSPVTGGLAKNIQYF. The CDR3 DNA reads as TGTGCCAGCAGCCCAGTAACAGGGGGCTTAGCCAAAAACATTCAGTACTTC.